The 19 T cell receptor beta chains in this list originate from one sample, sequenced in a study of blood T cells in healthy people across ages. A sample-barcoded 5' primer and a J-beta primer mix were used in a second PCR of about 7 to 12 cycles. TCRdb re-derived calls from the 5' RACE reads in MiXCR, one entry per CDR3 protein. The sample shows 1.5 million to 2 million distinct CDR3 sequences, just under 50% of them seen only once. Sequenced: blood. The source is a woman in her thirties or forties in good health.

The chain carries TRBV20-1 and TRBJ2-1; D may be TRBD2 (6 bases). Germline-derived CDR1 and CDR2 are DFQATT and SNEGSKA (reference sequence). V lost 0 bases to trimming and J lost 0 bases, with 18 bases between them. CDR3 length: 18 amino acids. Here the CDR3 DNA reads TGCAGTGCTAGAGATAGTGCTAGCGAGACCAGCTCCTACAATGAGCAGTTCTTC. Protein sequence: CSARDSASETSSYNEQFF.

The chain recombines TRBV9 with TRBJ2-1; D is perhaps TRBD2 (5 bases). Per germline, CDR1 SGDLS and CDR2 YYNGEE. Between the trimmed V and J ends, which lost 4 bases and 9 bases, there was a span of 14 bases. The CDR3 has 13 amino acids. DNA for the CDR3: TGTGCCAGCAGCTCTCGGATTGGAGGTGAGCAGTTCTTC. It yields the protein CASSSRIGGEQFF. Using reference TRBV9 and TRBJ2-1 for the parts outside the CDR3, the full variable domain is DSGVTQTPKHLITATGQRVTLRCSPRSGDLSVYWYQQSLDQGLQFLIQYYNGEERAKGNILERFSAQQFPDLHSELNLSSLELGDSALYFCASSSRIGGEQFFGPGTRLTVL.

The chain uses TRBV29-1 and TRBJ1-2; D remains unclear. Trimming stripped 0 bases from V and 0 bases from J, with 17 bases between. This CDR3 comprises 17 residues. Germline CDR1 reads SQVTM; CDR2 reads ANQGSEA. The CDR3 protein is CSVEDRRQVLANYGYTF. In DNA, the CDR3 is TGCAGCGTTGAAGACCGCCGGCAGGTTCTAGCTAACTATGGCTACACCTTC.

The DNA for the CDR3 is TGCAGCGTTGACGGGACAGGGGTTGGCGAGCAGTACTTC. Its translation: CSVDGTGVGEQYF. The rearrangement joins TRBV29-1 to TRBJ2-7; 10 bases line up with TRBD1. The V segment lost 3 bases and the J segment 6 bases; nucleotides outside the gene matches: 5. From germline, CDR1 is SQVTM and CDR2 ANQGSEA. The CDR3 extends over 13 amino acids.

Comment on this clonotype: One junction end disagrees with the germline gene, perhaps due to a read error. This chain connects TRBV5-1 to TRBJ2-5; no reliable D call. This CDR3 has 15 residues. CDR1 is SGHRS and CDR2 is YFSETQ in the germline V gene. Here the CDR3 reads CVSSLSVGRQETQYF. As DNA, the CDR3 is TGCGTCAGCAGCTTGTCGGTTGGACGGCAAGAGACCCAGTACTTC. Full variable domain (outside the CDR3, taken from reference TRBV5-1 and TRBJ2-5): KAGVTQTPRYLIKTRGQQVTLSCSPISGHRSVSWYQQTPGQGLQFLFEYFSETQRNKGNFPGRFSGRQFSNSRSEMNVSTLELGDSALYLCVSSLSVGRQETQYFGPGTRLLVL.

The chain employs TRBV4-3 and TRBJ2-7; 7 bases match TRBD2. Germline V gene data show CDR1 as LGHNA and CDR2 as YSLEER. Trimming took 1 base from V and 5 from J; bases not matched to a gene: 5. This CDR3 has 14 residues. CDR3 protein: CASSQVSTSHEQYF. CDR3 nucleotide sequence: TGCGCCAGCAGCCAAGTTTCGACTAGCCACGAGCAGTACTTC.

The sample holds a few counts of this clonotype. The V call is TRBV6-2 or TRBV6-3, the J call TRBJ2-7; D is unclear. This CDR3 spans 12 amino acids. CDR1 and CDR2 from the germline V gene are MNHEY and SVGEGT. Between the trimmed V and J ends, which lost 6 bases and 0 bases, there was a span of 6 bases. CDR3 bases: TGTGCCAGCAGCTACATCTCCTACGAGCAGTACTTC. Translation gives CASSYISYEQYF.

A note on this clonotype: At one of its ends the junction is not consistent with the germline gene, which may arise from a read error. The chain carries TRBV20-1 and TRBJ1-5; 8 bases align to TRBD1. From germline, CDR1 is DFQATT and CDR2 SNEGSKA (reference sequence). The CDR3 length is 15 residues. CDR3 DNA: TGCTGTGCTAGAGGGGGACGGACAGGGATTCAACCCCAGCATTTT. This gives the protein CCARGGRTGIQPQHF.

This chain connects TRBV4-3 to TRBJ1-6; D gene ambiguous. CDR1 is LGHNA and CDR2 is YSLEER in the germline V gene. V was clipped by 0 bases and J by 7 bases, with 10 bases between them. This CDR3 has 15 residues. The CDR3 DNA reads as TGCGCCAGCAGCCAAGATGCAGGTGCAAATTCACCCCTCCACTTT. This gives the protein CASSQDAGANSPLHF.

In DNA form, the CDR3 reads TGTGCCAGCAGAACTAGGGCTCGCACAGATACGCAGTATTTT. Translated, it gives CASRTRARTDTQYF. The rearrangement joins TRBV6-2 or TRBV6-3 to TRBJ2-3, with a tentative D call TRBD2 (5 bases). V dropped 6 bases and J dropped 1 base, with 11 bases sitting between them. This CDR3 region has 14 residues. Looked up from germline, CDR1 is MNHEY and CDR2 is SVGEGT.

The gene calls are TRBV6-1 and TRBJ2-3; D may be TRBD2 (6 bases). Trimming pared 5 bases from V and 5 bases from J, leaving 11 bases between. There are 13 residues in the CDR3. Germline lookup yields CDR1 MNHNS and CDR2 SASEGT. The CDR3 sequence is CASSPAGKDTQYF. The DNA of the CDR3 is TGTGCCAGCAGTCCCGCGGGGAAAGATACGCAGTATTTT.

V and J are TRBV6-6 and TRBJ2-1; 10 bases agree with TRBD2. Germline CDR1 is MNHNY and CDR2 is SVGAGI (reference sequence). V dropped 7 bases and J dropped 7; count of bases not matched to a gene: 7. The length of the CDR3 is 14 residues. CDR3: CASMPSGGGNEQFF. CDR3 bases: TGTGCCAGCATGCCCAGCGGGGGGGGGAATGAGCAGTTCTTC.

The chain has TRBV4-2 and TRBJ1-6; 7 nucleotides line up with TRBD1. V shed 3 bases and J 10 bases; nucleotides not matched to a gene: 9. The CDR3 covers 15 residues. CDR1 is LGHNA, CDR2 YNFKEQ, per germline. CDR3 amino acids: CASSHPGTEESPLHF. Written as DNA, the CDR3 is TGTGCCAGCAGCCATCCCGGGACAGAGGAGTCACCCCTCCACTTT.

The chain joins TRBV20-1 to TRBJ1-2; no clear D. Between the trimmed V and J ends, which lost 4 bases and 8 bases, there was a span of 11 bases. This CDR3 has 11 amino acids. The germline CDR1 and CDR2 sequences are DFQATT and SNEGSKA (reference sequence). CDR3 nucleotide sequence: TGCAGTGCTAAAGTTAAAAGCGGCTACACCTTC. Translated, it gives CSAKVKSGYTF.

Worth noting for this clonotype: One junction end does not reproduce the germline sequence, and a read error may be involved. The chain uses TRBV2 and TRBJ1-4; D gene unclear. The germline V gene has CDR1 SNHLY and CDR2 FYNNEI. The CDR3 is made up of 13 amino acids. CDR3 nucleotides: TGTGCCTGCAGTGAGGGTTGGAGCGAAAAACTGTTTTTT. It encodes CACSEGWSEKLFF.

This chain links TRBV20-1 with TRBJ2-7; D remains ambiguous. In germline, CDR1 is DFQATT, CDR2 SNEGSKA (reference sequence). V lost 1 base and J 0 bases, leaving 10 bases between the germline ends. The CDR3 is 14 amino acids. CDR3 DNA sequence: TGCAGTGCTAGAGTCAGTTTGTCCTCCTACGAGCAGTACTTC. Protein product: CSARVSLSSYEQYF.

The J gene is TRBJ1-2, the V gene TRBV29-1; D not resolved. This CDR3 has 13 amino acids. CDR1 is SQVTM, CDR2 ANQGSEA, per germline. V lost 1 base, J lost 13 bases, and 19 bases lay in between. CDR3 sequence (DNA): TGCAGCGTTGAAGGCGACCGGGGTCTTCGTTCCACCTTC. Protein: CSVEGDRGLRSTF. Together with reference TRBV29-1 and TRBJ1-2, the CDR3 gives the full variable domain: SAVISQKPSRDICQRGTSLTIQCQVDSQVTMMFWYRQQPGQSLTLIATANQGSEATYESGFVIDKFPISRPNLTFSTLTVSNMSPEDSSIYLCSVEGDRGLRSTFGSGTRLTVV.

The chain links TRBV15 to TRBJ1-4; no clear D gene. Germline-derived CDR1 and CDR2 are LNHNV and YYDKDF (reference sequence). V lost 4 bases to trimming and J lost 5 bases, with 5 bases between them. This CDR3 region has 12 residues. This CDR3 reads CATSTENEKLFF. CDR3 sequence (DNA): TGTGCCACCAGCACTGAGAATGAAAAACTGTTTTTT.

Only a few counts were recorded for this clonotype. The V gene is TRBV7-2, the J gene TRBJ2-5, with 11 bases identical to TRBD2. The length of the CDR3 is 16 residues. Germline lookup yields CDR1 SGHTA and CDR2 FQGNSA. J was trimmed by 1 base and V by 5 bases; bases with no gene match: 6. The CDR3 sequence: CASSLVSGGAQETQYF. CDR3 in DNA: TGTGCCAGCAGCCTTGTTAGCGGGGGGGCCCAAGAGACCCAGTACTTC.